This is a list of T cell receptor beta chains from one sample in a study of T cell repertoires in cytomegalovirus infection. TCRdb reanalysed the reads using MiXCR and keeps one entry per CDR3 protein. The sample has roughly 280,000 distinct CDR3 sequences; less than 25% are singletons. These receptors lack a known antigen. The sample in question was cultured PBMCs, obtained from culture after CMV antigen stimulation. These receptors all come from a human donor in good health (CMV status not recorded). Some clones in this sample may be carry-over from other donors' samples. Both conserved end residues are part of each CDR3. Fields, in order: V gene, clone size, J gene, CDR3 protein. Clone size is given for some rows only: seen once, a few or many times, or a class if the clone is expanded.

TRBV29-1,-,TRBJ1-2,CSVAGDYGYTF
TRBV7-2,few,TRBJ1-2,CASSAWVSNYGYTF
TRBV19,-,TRBJ1-1,CASRGSGTEAFF
TRBV7-7,many,TRBJ2-1,CASSPDRGVYEQFF
TRBV12-3/TRBV12-4,-,TRBJ1-1,CASSFSGTLNTEAFF
TRBV4-3,few,TRBJ1-2,CASSQAWTGKGVGGYTF
TRBV7-9,few,TRBJ2-5,CASSDSAGETQYF
TRBV20-1,few,TRBJ1-5,CSARSGTGNQPQHF
TRBV5-1,few,TRBJ2-3,CASSSMLVAGGPSDTQYF
TRBV7-2,-,TRBJ2-7,CASSQTSGGIYEQYF
TRBV4-3,-,TRBJ2-1,CASSQDREGEQFF
TRBV4-1,-,TRBJ2-1,CASSQVGGLKQFF
TRBV24-1,-,TRBJ2-1,CATSKQGSNEQFF
TRBV6-2/TRBV6-3,-,TRBJ2-1,CASRGSTGTRTNEQFF
TRBV4-1,few,TRBJ1-5,CASSQEVARARQPQHF
TRBV20-1,-,TRBJ1-2,CSASPMGQGALGYGYTF
TRBV12-3/TRBV12-4,many,TRBJ2-3,CASSPRGLLTDTQYF
TRBV12-3/TRBV12-4,-,TRBJ1-1,CASGQGAGTNTEAFF
TRBV5-6,few,TRBJ2-3,CASSPSGRATDTQYF
TRBV19,few,TRBJ1-5,CASSRVTGGPQGNQPQHF
TRBV7-9,-,TRBJ1-1,CASSLDLVNTEAFF
TRBV19,few,TRBJ1-5,CASSIRRGGNQPQHF
TRBV7-2,many,TRBJ2-5,CASSRDRGRPTQYF
TRBV6-6,-,TRBJ2-3,CASSRGLAGGAGGTDTQYF
TRBV5-4,once,TRBJ1-2,CASSLEDRFYGYTF
TRBV6-1,few,TRBJ1-5,CASSPTVNQPQHF
TRBV7-8,many,TRBJ2-3,CASSLGLDTQYF
TRBV19,-,TRBJ2-1,CASSEEPLAGVYNEQFF
TRBV2,-,TRBJ2-3,CASSLREVGTDTQYF
TRBV28,-,TRBJ2-7,CASSFYGYSIYEQYF
TRBV14,-,TRBJ2-1,CASSPRTSGFGEQFF
TRBV20-1,-,TRBJ1-2,CSAAQDRGNGYTF
TRBV18,-,TRBJ2-1,CASSRRRDNEQFF
TRBV11-2,-,TRBJ2-3,CASSSGSDKDTQYF
TRBV7-2,few,TRBJ2-7,CASSSGGVQYF
TRBV19,-,TRBJ1-5,CASSISHQPQHF
TRBV7-8,few,TRBJ1-1,CASSFPRDFLAPHTEAFF
TRBV27,-,TRBJ2-1,CASRHRVLGYNEQFF
TRBV12-3/TRBV12-4,many,TRBJ2-1,CASSVLDANPSYNEQFF
TRBV7-7,many,TRBJ2-1,CASSLYGRGNEQFF
TRBV19,few,TRBJ2-1,CASAFSGLPYNEQFF
TRBV5-5,many,TRBJ1-6,CASSLRGSSKAGSPLHF
TRBV7-6,-,TRBJ2-2,CASRTLTGELFF
TRBV27,-,TRBJ1-2,CASSLKGGAYYGYTF
TRBV7-2,many,TRBJ2-3,CASSYAGLASTDTQYF
TRBV7-8,-,TRBJ1-5,CATQGLRNQPQHF